The sequence of this T cell receptor (beta chain) was determined in a study of Ad26.COV2.S vaccination and SARS-CoV-2 variants. Study in general: Donor got 5x10^10 or 1x10^11 viral particles of Ad26.COV2.S. Whole-study results and caveats: Spike-specific CD8+ and CD4+ T cell responses reportedly showed substantial breadth after vaccination.

Comments on this clone: Its antigen remains unknown.

Clones were read by immunoSEQ multiplex PCR, and TCRdb kept only the in-frame ones, dropping some. The sample includes 300,000 to 500,000 clones, about nine tenths of them seen just once. Germline CDR1 reads SEHNR; CDR2 reads FQNEAQ (reference sequence). After removal of 1 base from V and 5 bases from J, the junction contained 5 bases not matched to a gene. The CDR3 is made up of 15 amino acids. Treatment meaning: 19 received Ad26.COV2.S at low or high dose, single or two shots; about 5 received placebo; per-sample allocation not given. Sampling was performed 63 days after the first vaccine or placebo injection.

This specimen consisted of peripheral blood, obtained in a trial of Ad26.COV2.S vaccine versus placebo. The chain joins TRBV7-9 to TRBJ2-7, with 10 bases aligning to TRBD1. The receptor's source is a person between 18 and 59 years old who received the Ad26.COV2.S COVID-19 vaccine or a placebo. The CDR3 is CASSLGGDRGHEQYF. CDR3 nucleotides: TGTGCCAGCAGCTTAGGCGGGGACAGGGGCCACGAGCAGTACTTC.